Presented here are 18 T cell receptor beta chains from one specimen sequenced in a study of cytomegalovirus exposure and HLA in healthy donors. The study ran its PCR with 60 Vbeta and 13 Jbeta primers. Sequencing used immunoSEQ multiplex PCR; TCRdb keeps in-frame clones, though not all of them. The table shows 110,000 or so clones, with around 75% occurring only once. Sequencing used PBMCs. The origin of the receptors is a man under 40 in good health and CMV-seropositive.

This clone appeared a few times. This chain uses TRBV6-6 with TRBJ2-3, with D possibly TRBD2 on 6 matching bases. Germline CDR1 and CDR2: MNHNY and SVGAGI (reference sequence). The V end lost 4 bases, the J end lost 4 bases, and 12 bases lay between the germline ends. CDR3 length: 14 amino acids. CDR3 bases: TGTGCCAGCAGTTCAACTAGCTCTTCAGATACGCAGTATTTT. Translated: CASSSTSSSDTQYF.

This chain connects TRBV4-2 to TRBJ1-2, with D perhaps TRBD1 (5 bases). There are 14 residues in the CDR3. Germline loops: CDR1 LGHNA, CDR2 YNFKEQ. Trimming left V 0 bases short and J 6 bases short, with 11 bases between. CDR3 residues: CASSQDRGINGYTF. CDR3 sequence (DNA): TGTGCCAGCAGCCAAGATCGGGGGATTAATGGCTACACCTTC.

This clone was recorded only once. The chain employs TRBV4-1 and TRBJ2-7, with 11 bases lining up with TRBD1. The CDR3 spans 14 residues. V lost 4 bases, J lost 5 bases, and 4 bases stayed unmatched. Germline lookup yields CDR1 MGHRA and CDR2 YSYEKL. CDR3 nucleotides: TGCGCCAGCAGCCCCCGGGACAGGGGGGACGAGCAGTACTTC. Its protein is CASSPRDRGDEQYF.

This clone has a handful of counts. A far bigger clonotype differs at one base, so this is likely a read error. V is TRBV4-3 and J is TRBJ2-3; D remains ambiguous. Per germline, CDR1 LGHNA and CDR2 YSLEER. This CDR3 region has 15 residues. The CDR3, as DNA: TGCTCCAGCAGTAGGCGGTCGTTTGGCACAGATACGCAGTATTTT. This codes for CSSSRRSFGTDTQYF.

This sequence joins TRBV5-1 and TRBJ2-7, with TRBD1 matching over 7 bases. Germline V gives CDR1 SGHRS, CDR2 YFSETQ. The CDR3 consists of 14 residues. J was trimmed by 7 bases and V by 5 bases; bases with no gene match: 12. The CDR3: CASRVGQSFGEQYF. The DNA of the CDR3 is TGCGCCAGCAGAGTGGGACAGTCATTCGGGGAGCAGTACTTC. The complete variable domain, with remaining parts taken from reference TRBV5-1 and TRBJ2-7, reads KAGVTQTPRYLIKTRGQQVTLSCSPISGHRSVSWYQQTPGQGLQFLFEYFSETQRNKGNFPGRFSGRQFSNSRSEMNVSTLELGDSALYLCASRVGQSFGEQYFGPGTRLTVT.

This chain connects TRBV5-1 to TRBJ2-3, with TRBD2 matching over 12 bases. Germline trimming cut 1 base from V and 3 bases from J; bases unmatched to any gene: 6. Germline V gives CDR1 SGHRS, CDR2 YFSETQ. CDR3 size: 17 residues. CDR3 DNA: TGCGCCAGCAGCTTGTTGGCTAGCGGGGGGGGGACAGATACGCAGTATTTT. Amino acid sequence: CASSLLASGGGTDTQYF.

This clone came up once. The chain carries TRBV4-1 and TRBJ1-2; 9 bases are shared with TRBD1. The CDR3 consists of 14 residues. The V and J ends lost 4 bases and 7 bases, in that order; junction bases with no gene match: 7. From germline, CDR1 is MGHRA and CDR2 YSYEKL. CDR3 DNA sequence: TGCGCCAGCAGCCTCACAGGGGGCGGGGGTGGCTACACCTTC. Translation gives CASSLTGGGGGYTF.

The gene calls are TRBV4-1 and TRBJ2-1, with D perhaps TRBD2 (5 bases). Deletions cut 2 bases from V and 6 bases from J, with 11 bases between. Per germline, CDR1 MGHRA and CDR2 YSYEKL. The CDR3 is 14 residues long. CDR3 in DNA: TGCGCCAGCAGCCAACCGGGGATAAGCAATGAGCAGTTCTTC. Amino acids: CASSQPGISNEQFF.

The chain recombines TRBV7-2 with TRBJ1-2, with a weak D call TRBD1 (5 bases). Trimming pared 5 bases from V and 4 bases from J, leaving 11 bases between. The CDR3 spans 13 residues. Germline loops: CDR1 SGHTA, CDR2 FQGNSA. The CDR3 region is CASSTDRFYGYTF. The CDR3 DNA reads TGTGCCAGCAGCACCGACAGATTCTATGGCTACACCTTC.

This rearrangement joins TRBV6-5 to TRBJ1-1; D not resolved. This CDR3 comprises 13 residues. V was shortened by 5 bases and J by 0 bases, with 7 bases between the two germline ends. Germline lookup yields CDR1 MNHEY and CDR2 SVGAGI. For the CDR3, the DNA is TGTGCCAGCAGTCTCCTTATGAACACTGAAGCTTTCTTT. This codes for CASSLLMNTEAFF.

The rearrangement uses TRBV30 and TRBJ1-2; D is perhaps TRBD1 (6 bases). V shed 3 bases and J shed 5 bases, with 13 bases lying between them. CDR3 length: 13 residues. Germline V gene data show CDR1 as GTSNPN and CDR2 as SVGIG (reference sequence). The CDR3 DNA is TGTGCCTGGAGGGGCCAGGGGTTATATGGCTACACCTTC. This sequence encodes CAWRGQGLYGYTF.

The chain recombines TRBV2 with TRBJ1-6; 10 nucleotides agree with TRBD1. The germline V gene encodes CDR1 SNHLY and CDR2 FYNNEI. The length of the CDR3 is 16 residues. Losses at the gene ends were 6 bases for V and 7 bases for J; bases not matched to a gene: 9. This chain's CDR3 is CASRYDRGLGNSPLHF. The CDR3 bases are TGTGCCAGCAGATATGACAGGGGGCTGGGGAATTCACCCCTCCACTTT. The whole variable domain, filled in from reference TRBV2 and TRBJ1-6, reads EPEVTQTPSHQVTQMGQEVILRCVPISNHLYFYWYRQILGQKVEFLVSFYNNEISEKSEIFDDQFSVERPDGSNFTLKIRSTKLEDSAMYFCASRYDRGLGNSPLHFGNGTRLTVT.

This clone was recorded once. The CDR3 nucleotides read TGTGCCAGCAGCTTAGGAAGTCAGGGCCTATCTGCTTTCTTT. Encoded protein: CASSLGSQGLSAFF. V usage is TRBV7-2 and J usage is TRBJ1-1, with a weak D call TRBD1 (5 bases). The CDR3 runs 14 residues. Trimming pared 1 base from V and 11 bases from J, leaving 17 bases between. The germline CDR1 and CDR2 sequences are SGHTA and FQGNSA.

J is TRBJ2-5 and V is TRBV4-1; D is perhaps TRBD2 (6 bases). The CDR3 contains 16 residues. Germline CDR1 is MGHRA and CDR2 is YSYEKL. V was cut by 1 base and J by 3 bases, with 15 bases left in between. The CDR3 sequence is CASSQGVPSAEETQYF. CDR3 in DNA: TGCGCCAGCAGCCAAGGGGTCCCTAGCGCCGAAGAGACCCAGTACTTC.

The rearrangement uses TRBV30 and TRBJ2-7; D unclear. The CDR3 is 11 amino acids. Germline V lookup: CDR1 GTSNPN, CDR2 SVGIG (reference sequence). V was cut by 2 bases and J by 4 bases, with 6 bases left in between. For the CDR3, the DNA is TGTGCCTGGAGTATGTCTTACGAGCAGTACTTC. Encoded protein: CAWSMSYEQYF.

Concerning this clone itself: Other DNA sequences in this sample translate to the same CDR3. This chain joins TRBV5-1 and TRBJ2-6; D is undetermined. Germline CDR1 reads SGHRS; CDR2 reads YFSETQ. The V end lost 0 bases, the J end lost 0 bases, and 4 bases lay between the germline ends. The CDR3 totals 15 residues. The CDR3 DNA follows: TGCGCCAGCAGCTTGGCAGGCTCTGGGGCCAACGTCCTGACTTTC. Protein: CASSLAGSGANVLTF.

This clone was seen a single time. This chain connects TRBV27 to TRBJ2-7; 13 positions agree with TRBD2. The CDR3 totals 14 residues. The V and J ends lost 9 bases and 5 bases, in that order; junction bases with no gene match: 7. Germline assignment: CDR1 MNHEY and CDR2 SMNVEV (reference sequence). Here the CDR3 reads CASRSGLAGNEQYF. In DNA form, the CDR3 reads TGTGCCAGTCGCTCGGGACTAGCGGGAAACGAGCAGTACTTC.

The chain combines TRBV7-6 with TRBJ2-7; 7 bases agree with TRBD1. This CDR3 contains 14 residues. Germline assignment: CDR1 SGHVS and CDR2 FNYEAQ. The V gene end was trimmed by 3 bases and the J gene end by 2 bases; junction bases not matched to a gene: 4. The CDR3 DNA reads TGTGCCAGCAGCTTCGGGACAGCCGCCTACGAGCAGTACTTC. Amino acids: CASSFGTAAYEQYF.